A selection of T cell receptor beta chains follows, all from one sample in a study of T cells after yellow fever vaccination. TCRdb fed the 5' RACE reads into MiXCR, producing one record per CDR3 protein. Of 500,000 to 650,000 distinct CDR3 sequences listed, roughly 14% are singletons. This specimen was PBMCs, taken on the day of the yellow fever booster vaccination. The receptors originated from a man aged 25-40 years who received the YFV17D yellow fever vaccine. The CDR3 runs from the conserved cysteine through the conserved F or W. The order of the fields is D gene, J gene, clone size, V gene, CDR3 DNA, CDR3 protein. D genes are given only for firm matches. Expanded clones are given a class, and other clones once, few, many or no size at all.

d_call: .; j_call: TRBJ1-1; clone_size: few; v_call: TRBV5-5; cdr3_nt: TGTGCCAGCAGCTTGACGGACCAGGGAGTACTGGCTTTCTTT; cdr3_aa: CASSLTDQGVLAFF
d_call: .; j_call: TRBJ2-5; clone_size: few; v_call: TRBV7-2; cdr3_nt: TGTGCCAGCAGCGAAGTTGAAGGAGAGACCCAGTACTTC; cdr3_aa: CASSEVEGETQYF
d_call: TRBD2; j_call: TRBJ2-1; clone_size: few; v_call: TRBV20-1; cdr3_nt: TGCAGTGCGACCACTAGCGGGAGTTGGGGCAATGAGCAGTTCTTC; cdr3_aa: CSATTSGSWGNEQFF
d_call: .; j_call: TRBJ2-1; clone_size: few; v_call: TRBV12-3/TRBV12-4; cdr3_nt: TGTGCCAGCAGTTTATTTCCGGGTCGGGCGGACAATGAGCAGTTCTTC; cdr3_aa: CASSLFPGRADNEQFF
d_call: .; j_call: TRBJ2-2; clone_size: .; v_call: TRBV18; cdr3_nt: TGTGCCAGCTCATGGACACAAAACACCGGGGAGCTGTTTTTT; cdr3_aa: CASSWTQNTGELFF
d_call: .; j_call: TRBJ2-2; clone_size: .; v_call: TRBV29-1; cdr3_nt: TGCAGCGTCTACGGGGCAGGAACCGGGGAGCTGTTTTTT; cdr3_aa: CSVYGAGTGELFF
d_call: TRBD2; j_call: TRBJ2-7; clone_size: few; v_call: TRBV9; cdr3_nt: TGTGCCAGCAGCCCTAGCGGGAGAAGGGCCACCTCCTACGAGCAGTACTTC; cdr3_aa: CASSPSGRRATSYEQYF
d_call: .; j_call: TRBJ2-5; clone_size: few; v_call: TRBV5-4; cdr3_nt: TGTGCCAGCAGCTTACGAGACGTCCTCGAGACCCAGTACTTC; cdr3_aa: CASSLRDVLETQYF
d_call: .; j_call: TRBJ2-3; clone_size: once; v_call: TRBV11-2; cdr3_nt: TGTGCCACCCCCCGGCGGGACCCGACTCATAGCACAGATACGCAGTATTTT; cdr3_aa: CATPRRDPTHSTDTQYF
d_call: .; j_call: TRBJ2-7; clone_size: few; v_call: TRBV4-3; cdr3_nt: TGCGCCAGCAGCCAAGCGTCACAGGGATCCTACGAGCAGTACTTC; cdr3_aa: CASSQASQGSYEQYF
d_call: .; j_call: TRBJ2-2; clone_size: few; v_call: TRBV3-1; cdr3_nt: TGTGCCAGCAGCCAAGCCTTTAACACCGGGGAGCTGTTTTTT; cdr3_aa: CASSQAFNTGELFF
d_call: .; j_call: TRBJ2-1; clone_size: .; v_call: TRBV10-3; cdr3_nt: TGTGCCATCAAAGGGGGTCTTTATGAGCAGTTCTTC; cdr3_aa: CAIKGGLYEQFF
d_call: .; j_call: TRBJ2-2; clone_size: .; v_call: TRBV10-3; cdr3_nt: TGTGCCATCAGTGAACTTGGGGGGGGGGCTCGGACCGGGGAGCTGTTTTTT; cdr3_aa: CAISELGGGARTGELFF
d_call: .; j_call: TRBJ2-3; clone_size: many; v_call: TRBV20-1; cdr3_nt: TGCAGTGCTAGGACTAGTACAGATACGCAGTATTTT; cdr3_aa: CSARTSTDTQYF
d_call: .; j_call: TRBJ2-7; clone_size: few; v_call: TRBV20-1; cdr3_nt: TGCAGCGGGGTAGCCGAGCTTGTCTACGAGCAGTACTTC; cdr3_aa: CSGVAELVYEQYF
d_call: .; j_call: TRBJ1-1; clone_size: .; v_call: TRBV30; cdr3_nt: TGTGCCTGGGAGGGAATGAACACTGAAGCTTTCTTT; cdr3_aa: CAWEGMNTEAFF
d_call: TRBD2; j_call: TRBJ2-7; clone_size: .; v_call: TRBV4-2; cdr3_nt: TGTGCCAGCAGCCAAGGGACTAGCGGGAATCAATTCTACGAGCAGTACTTC; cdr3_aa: CASSQGTSGNQFYEQYF
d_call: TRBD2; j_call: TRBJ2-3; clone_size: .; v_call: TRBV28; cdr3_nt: TGTGCCAGCAGCACTACTAGCGGGGGAGATACGCAGTATTTT; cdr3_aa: CASSTTSGGDTQYF
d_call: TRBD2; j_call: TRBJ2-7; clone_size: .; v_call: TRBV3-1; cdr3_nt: TGTGCCAGCAGCCATTCGACTAGCGGCAGCTCCTACGAGCAGTACTTC; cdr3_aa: CASSHSTSGSSYEQYF
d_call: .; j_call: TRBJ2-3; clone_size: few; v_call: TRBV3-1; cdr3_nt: TGTGCCAGCAGCCAAGATTCTAGCAGAACAGATACGCAGTATTTT; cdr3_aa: CASSQDSSRTDTQYF
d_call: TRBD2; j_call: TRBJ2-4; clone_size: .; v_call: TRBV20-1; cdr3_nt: TGCAGTGCTCGTGCGGGAGGTCTAGTTAACATTCAGTACTTC; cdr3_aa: CSARAGGLVNIQYF
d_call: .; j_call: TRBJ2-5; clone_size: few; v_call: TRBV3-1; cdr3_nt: TGTGCCAGCAGCCAACTCGGTATGAAAGAGACCCAGTACTTC; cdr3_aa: CASSQLGMKETQYF
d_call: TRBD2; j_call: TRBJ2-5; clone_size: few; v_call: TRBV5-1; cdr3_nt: TGCGCCAGCAGCTTGGTCCCTAGCGGGCAAGAGACCCAGTACTTC; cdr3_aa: CASSLVPSGQETQYF